This T cell receptor (beta chain) was documented in a study of OX40 agonist ivuxolimab in advanced cancers. Overall study: Three patients, one with hepatocellular carcinoma and two with cutaneous melanoma, achieved partial responses.

Findings of the study overall: Nonresponders included some who also had low normalized T-cell clonal expansion.

As for this clone: Its matching antigen is unknown.

Profiling relied on immunoSEQ multiplex PCR, and the TCRdb table lists in-frame clones only, not all of them. This sample yields about 71,000 clones, of which approximately 94% are seen a single time; around 16% belongs to the top ten. The V end lost 4 bases, the J end lost 5 bases, and 21 bases lay between the germline ends. Germline V lookup: CDR1 MGHRA, CDR2 YSYEKL. There are 17 residues in the CDR3. Sequencing used CD4+ or CD8+ T cells sorted from blood, obtained in a trial of the OX40 agonist ivuxolimab. This TCR came from an adult with an advanced solid tumor such as melanoma, head and neck, liver or kidney cancer. The gene calls are TRBV4-1 and TRBJ2-1, with a weak D call TRBD2 (7 bases). CDR3 in amino acids: CASSRREQGAGDNEQFF. The CDR3 nucleotides read TGCGCCAGCAGCCGGCGGGAACAGGGCGCGGGGGACAATGAGCAGTTCTTC.